This TCR beta chain was found in a study of T-cell memory formation after mild COVID-19. TCRdb called the 5' RACE reads again in MiXCR, with one record for every CDR3 protein. The sample lists 190,000 or so distinct CDR3 sequences; 20% to 25% were seen once. The source is an adult woman who had mild COVID-19 (a few samples of this study predate the infection). Cell type and time point are not known. Sequenced input: PBMCs or a T cell subset sorted from them (not recorded which).

In nucleotides, the CDR3 is TGTGCCAGCAGCCACCCGACTAGCTTCGGAAACATTCAGTACTTC. Protein sequence: CASSHPTSFGNIQYF. The chain links TRBV14 to TRBJ2-4, with 7 bases fitting TRBD2. This CDR3 region has 15 residues. J gave up 6 bases and V 3 bases, and 8 bases lay outside the gene matches. CDR1 and CDR2 (germline): SGHDN, FVKESK. Variable domain in full (rest from reference TRBV14 and TRBJ2-4): EAGVTQFPSHSVIEKGQTVTLRCDPISGHDNLYWYRRVMGKEIKFLLHFVKESKQDESGMPNNRFLAERTGGTYSTLKVQPAELEDSGVYFCASSHPTSFGNIQYFGAGTRLSVL.